These 8 T cell receptor beta chains came from one sample sequenced in a study of CD8 T cells in seronegative destructive rheumatoid arthritis. Measured with immunoSEQ multiplex PCR; TCRdb has only the in-frame clones, and not every one. The sample lists hundreds of clones, more than 75% occurring once. Sequenced material: CD8+ T cells from blood. All receptors come from a woman between 55 and 79 years old with seronegative destructive rheumatoid arthritis.

This clone was detected a few times. DNA for the CDR3: TGCGCCAGCAGCCAATGGGCGGGACAGAGCTCCTACGAGCAGTACTTC. Amino acid sequence: CASSQWAGQSSYEQYF. This sequence joins TRBV4-3 and TRBJ2-7; TRBD1 might be the D (7 bases). The V end was cut by 2 bases, the J end by 0 bases, with 14 bases between. Germline-derived CDR1 and CDR2 are LGHNA and YSLEER. The CDR3 covers 16 residues.

This clone was picked up a small number of times. The genes are TRBV29-1 and TRBJ1-2, with D uncertain. Trimming took off 5 bases at V and 6 bases at J, with 4 bases between the two ends. Germline V gene data show CDR1 as SQVTM and CDR2 as ANQGSEA. This CDR3 contains 9 residues. CDR3 in DNA: TGCAGCGTTTCCGATGGCTACACCTTC. This gives the protein CSVSDGYTF.

V usage is TRBV4-1 and J usage is TRBJ2-1, with D tentatively TRBD2 (6 bases). The V end lost 0 bases, the J end lost 3 bases, and 12 bases lay between the germline ends. The germline V gene has CDR1 MGHRA and CDR2 YSYEKL. This CDR3 spans 16 amino acids. The CDR3 region has the DNA TGCGCCAGCAGCCAAGACCTTAGCGGAATCTACAATGAGCAGTTCTTC. Protein sequence: CASSQDLSGIYNEQFF.

The chain combines TRBV19 with TRBJ2-2; TRBD2 matches 12 bases. J gave up 0 bases and V 5 bases, and 7 bases lay outside the gene matches. Germline V gene data show CDR1 as LNHDA and CDR2 as SQIVND (reference sequence). The CDR3 runs to 18 residues. The CDR3 loop reads CASSPGLAGFANTGELFF. CDR3 DNA: TGTGCCAGTAGTCCGGGACTAGCGGGTTTCGCGAACACCGGGGAGCTGTTTTTT.

The chain uses TRBV9 and TRBJ2-6; 7 bases align to TRBD1. Germline V CDR1 and CDR2: SGDLS, YYNGEE. The trim removed 3 bases at V and 0 bases at J, leaving 6 bases unmatched. CDR3 size: 17 residues. CDR3 residues: CASSGDSLPSGANVLTF. CDR3 DNA: TGTGCCAGCAGCGGGGACAGCCTCCCCTCTGGGGCCAACGTCCTGACTTTC.

The genes are TRBV4-2 and TRBJ2-3; 10 nucleotides line up with TRBD2. The V gene end was trimmed by 7 bases and the J gene end by 1 base; junction bases not matched to a gene: 11. CDR3 length: 17 amino acids. The germline V gene has CDR1 LGHNA and CDR2 YNFKEQ. CDR3 DNA sequence: TGTGCCAGCACGACAGGAGCGGGAGGGCCGGGCACAGATACGCAGTATTTT. As protein: CASTTGAGGPGTDTQYF.

Only a few counts were recorded for this clone. The CDR3 sequence is CSVYEIGQGYSNEQYF. The CDR3 DNA is TGCAGCGTTTACGAAATTGGACAGGGGTATTCTAACGAGCAGTACTTC. This chain links TRBV29-1 with TRBJ2-7; 9 nucleotides agree with TRBD1. The CDR3 is made up of 16 amino acids. Germline CDR1 and CDR2: SQVTM and ANQGSEA. V lost 5 bases to trimming and J lost 5 bases; unmatched junction nucleotides: 16.

This clone was seen just once. The chain uses TRBV5-4 and TRBJ1-4, with TRBD1 identical over 7 bases. V gave up 4 bases and J gave up 5 bases; unmatched junction bases: 5. The V gene's germline CDR1 is SGHNT and CDR2 YYREEE (reference sequence). CDR3 length equals 14 residues. The CDR3 reads CASSPTGSNEKLFF. In DNA, the CDR3 is TGTGCCAGCAGCCCGACAGGGTCGAATGAAAAACTGTTTTTT.